Listed here are 19 T cell receptor beta chains from one sample, sequenced in a study of T-cell reconstitution after alpha-beta-depleted transplantation in children. The authors prepared the TCRbeta library with unique molecular identifiers. One entry per CDR3 protein results from TCRdb running MiXCR on the PCR reads. The sample contains about 240,000 distinct CDR3 sequences, 12% of which appear only once. This specimen was PBMCs from the stem cell graft donor, taken from the stem cell graft. These receptors came from a human donor who donated a stem cell graft to a child with acute lymphoblastic leukemia.

This clonotype has a count of ten or more. This rearrangement joins TRBV29-1 to TRBJ2-1; the match to TRBD1 covers 9 bases. The J segment lost 2 bases and the V segment lost 7 bases, leaving 15 bases of the junction unmatched. Germline V gene data show CDR1 as SQVTM and CDR2 as ANQGSEA. CDR3 length equals 17 residues. The CDR3 DNA is TGCAGCGCTCCGGGACAGGGAGGTCCGGAGGCCTACAATGAGCAGTTCTTC. It encodes CSAPGQGGPEAYNEQFF.

This clonotype was observed many times. The chain employs TRBV18 and TRBJ2-1; perhaps TRBD2 as D (5 bases). The CDR3 runs to 14 residues. Germline CDR1 reads KGHSH; CDR2 reads LQKENI. Trimming stripped 7 bases from V and 0 bases from J, with 10 bases between. CDR3 residues: CASFSGSSYNEQFF. CDR3 DNA: TGTGCCAGCTTCAGCGGAAGCTCCTACAATGAGCAGTTCTTC.

This clonotype was found many times. J is TRBJ2-4 and V is TRBV7-8; TRBD1 is a possible D gene (6 bases). CDR3 length: 19 residues. The V gene lost 0 bases and the J gene lost 2 bases, with 20 bases spanning the gap. Looked up from germline, CDR1 is SGHVS and CDR2 is FQNEAQ. CDR3 loop: CASSLAFQSGQLTKNIQYF. CDR3 DNA sequence: TGTGCCAGCAGCTTAGCCTTCCAATCAGGACAGCTGACCAAAAACATTCAGTACTTC.

This clonotype was detected ten times or more. The chain carries TRBV20-1 and TRBJ2-7; D is possibly TRBD2 (6 bases). Germline-derived CDR1 and CDR2 are DFQATT and SNEGSKA (reference sequence). There are 15 residues in the CDR3. Trimming took off 3 bases at V and 4 bases at J, with 19 bases between the two ends. The CDR3, as DNA: TGCAGTGCTAGGGACTATGCCCGGGGATTGTACGAGCAGTACTTC. The encoded protein is CSARDYARGLYEQYF.

The table lists this clonotype with many counts. The CDR3 nucleotides are TGTGCCAGCAGCTCCAAGCGGGGCTACGAGCAGTACTTC. It yields the protein CASSSKRGYEQYF. The chain couples TRBV13 to TRBJ2-7; 7 bases map to TRBD2. The V gene end was trimmed by 4 bases and the J gene end by 3 bases; junction bases not matched to a gene: 3. This CDR3 contains 13 residues. The germline V gene encodes CDR1 PRHDT and CDR2 FYEKMQ (reference sequence).

This clonotype was counted ten times or more. This chain links TRBV6-1 with TRBJ1-1; D is perhaps TRBD1 (6 bases). Trimming left V 6 bases short and J 3 bases short, with 26 bases between. Germline-derived CDR1 and CDR2 are MNHNS and SASEGT. The CDR3 is 18 amino acids. This chain's CDR3 is CASRGTSGRSGPDTEAFF. The CDR3 nucleotides read TGTGCCAGCAGAGGGACATCTGGCCGGTCCGGCCCGGACACTGAAGCTTTCTTT.

This clonotype was seen ten or more times. The chain joins TRBV29-1 to TRBJ2-1; D remains ambiguous. Trimming cost V 5 bases and J 7 bases, with 6 bases left between them. This CDR3 spans 10 amino acids. The V gene's germline CDR1 is SQVTM and CDR2 ANQGSEA. CDR3 in DNA: TGCAGCGTTTGGGTGAATGAGCAGTTCTTC. It codes for CSVWVNEQFF.

The rearrangement joins TRBV7-9 to TRBJ2-1; D gene uncertain. Germline CDR1 and CDR2: SEHNR and FQNEAQ (reference sequence). Trimming cost V 5 bases and J 7 bases, with 9 bases left between them. The CDR3 sequence is 12 residues long. CDR3 amino acids: CASSPEQNEQFF. CDR3 coding DNA: TGTGCCAGCAGCCCGGAGCAGAATGAGCAGTTCTTC.

The sample holds a few counts of this clonotype. The rearrangement joins TRBV24-1 to TRBJ2-7; TRBD1 might be the D (6 bases). This CDR3 is 14 amino acids long. Per the germline V gene, CDR1 is KGHDR and CDR2 is SFDVKD. Trimming cost V 5 bases and J 2 bases, with 12 bases left between them. The CDR3 reads CATSVGQPPYEQYF. In nucleotides, the CDR3 is TGTGCCACCAGTGTAGGACAGCCACCCTACGAGCAGTACTTC.

This clonotype has at least ten counts. The chain joins TRBV4-3 to TRBJ2-3, with 10 bases aligning to TRBD1. This CDR3 spans 17 amino acids. Germline V gene data show CDR1 as LGHNA and CDR2 as YSLEER. V gave up 4 bases and J gave up 2 bases; unmatched junction bases: 9. The CDR3 DNA follows: TGCGCCAGCAGCCTCAGACCGGGACAGGGGAACACAGATACGCAGTATTTT. Encoded protein: CASSLRPGQGNTDTQYF.

This clonotype was detected many times. V is TRBV9 and J is TRBJ2-3; tentative D call: TRBD2 (6 bases). Germline CDR1 is SGDLS and CDR2 is YYNGEE. CDR3 length equals 17 residues. Between the trimmed V and J ends, which lost 3 bases and 2 bases, there was a span of 19 bases. This chain's CDR3 is CASSERDSPVVTDTQYF. The DNA for the CDR3 is TGTGCCAGCAGCGAGAGGGACTCTCCCGTCGTCACAGATACGCAGTATTTT.

This clonotype appeared a few times. J is TRBJ2-5 and V is TRBV20-1; possibly TRBD2 for D (5 bases). Trimming cost V 6 bases and J 7 bases, with 9 bases left between them. This CDR3 spans 10 amino acids. Germline lookup yields CDR1 DFQATT and CDR2 SNEGSKA (reference sequence). In nucleotides, the CDR3 is TGCAGTGCCCCACTAGGGACCCAGTACTTC. This gives the protein CSAPLGTQYF.

This clonotype was observed a handful of times. The chain has TRBV20-1 and TRBJ2-7, with a weak D call TRBD2 (5 bases). Germline-derived CDR1 and CDR2 are DFQATT and SNEGSKA (reference sequence). The CDR3 sequence is 14 residues long. Trimming shortened V by 3 bases and J by 5 bases, and 17 bases separated the two germline ends. CDR3 region: CSARATGLRNEQYF. The CDR3 DNA follows: TGCAGTGCTAGGGCGACGGGGTTAAGAAACGAGCAGTACTTC.

This clonotype was counted at least ten times. The chain recombines TRBV12-3 or TRBV12-4 with TRBJ1-1, with 11 nucleotides matching TRBD1. The CDR3 has 14 amino acids. The ends lost 8 bases at V and 4 bases at J; junction bases unmatched: 6. CDR3: CASGTGGMGTEAFF. As DNA, the CDR3 is TGTGCCAGCGGGACAGGGGGAATGGGCACTGAAGCTTTCTTT.

At least ten counts were recorded for this clonotype. V and J are TRBV20-1 and TRBJ2-1; 8 bases agree with TRBD1. Germline V gene sequence: CDR1 DFQATT, CDR2 SNEGSKA (reference sequence). J was trimmed by 7 bases and V by 3 bases; bases with no gene match: 11. The CDR3 runs to 15 residues. CDR3 nucleotide sequence: TGCAGTGCTAGTCTGGACAGGGCGTGGAGAAATGAGCAGTTCTTC. Translating gives CSASLDRAWRNEQFF.

This clonotype has a count of ten or more. J is TRBJ2-1 and V is TRBV29-1; perhaps D is TRBD1 or TRBD2 (5 bases each). Trimming took 6 bases from V and 2 from J, leaving 14 bases between them. The CDR3 contains 14 residues. Germline V gene sequence: CDR1 SQVTM, CDR2 ANQGSEA. CDR3 loop: CSVIRDGTYNEQFF. The CDR3 DNA reads TGCAGCGTCATCCGGGACGGGACCTACAATGAGCAGTTCTTC.

Concerning this clonotype itself: Given a much more abundant clone one base away, this may be a read error. J is TRBJ2-7 and V is TRBV29-1; TRBD1 matches at 9 bases. The germline gives CDR1 SQVTM, CDR2 ANQGSEA. CDR3 size: 14 residues. CDR3 protein: CSGAPGTGTYEEYF. CDR3 DNA: TGCAGCGGGGCCCCCGGGACAGGGACCTACGAGGAGTACTTC.

This clonotype was observed at least ten times. The chain has TRBV5-1 and TRBJ1-1; TRBD1 matches at 11 bases. CDR1 SGHRS and CDR2 YFSETQ come from the germline V gene. The CDR3 covers 17 residues. V lost 4 bases, J lost 1 base, and 9 bases stayed unmatched. The DNA for the CDR3 is TGCGCCAGCAGCCCCACCGGGACAGGGGGGAAGAACACTGAAGCTTTCTTT. Translation: CASSPTGTGGKNTEAFF.

This clonotype has at least ten counts. This rearrangement joins TRBV5-6 to TRBJ2-4; TRBD1 matches 7 bases. The CDR3 loop spans 15 amino acids. The V segment lost 1 base and the J segment 2 bases; nucleotides outside the gene matches: 3. Germline V gene sequence: CDR1 SGHDT, CDR2 YYEEEE. As DNA, the CDR3 is TGTGCCAGCAGCTTGCAGGGGGAAACCAAAAACATTCAGTACTTC. Protein product: CASSLQGETKNIQYF.